This T cell receptor (beta chain) came from a study of blood T cell repertoires in COVID-19. Study as a whole: Specimens from acute and convalescent COVID-19 originated in the United States, Italy and Spain. In each case, the material was cDNA or gDNA derived from T cells, B-cell-depleted T cells, or PBMCs.

Study processing details: Estimation of nucleated cell counts relied on the amplification of reference gene primers. The data were produced by immunoSEQ multiplex PCR, yet TCRdb's version contains in-frame clones alone and is incomplete. V, J and clone size derive from that table, while D and trimming were established from the DNA sequence. The sample includes roughly 140,000 clones, 65% to 90% of them seen just once. CDR1 is SGHNT, CDR2 YENEEA, per germline. CDR3 length equals 14 residues. Trimming cost V 5 bases and J 10 bases; bases outside gene matches: 11. This sequence was found in a middle-aged man with acute or convalescent COVID-19. The material sequenced was peripheral blood. The genes are TRBV11-3 and TRBJ2-3; 8 bases agree with TRBD2. The CDR3 region is CASSIGRTSLAQYF. The CDR3 DNA is TGTGCCAGCAGCATCGGAAGGACTAGCCTTGCGCAGTATTTT. Drawing the rest from reference TRBV11-3 and TRBJ2-3, the complete variable domain is EAGVVQSPRYKIIEKKQPVAFWCNPISGHNTLYWYLQNLGQGPELLIRYENEEAVDDSQLPKDRFSAERLKGVDSTLKIQPAELGDSAVYLCASSIGRTSLAQYFGPGTRLTVL.